These T cell receptor beta chains were read from a single sample in a study of prognosis after radiotherapy for stage I lung cancer. A single record per CDR3 protein comes from TCRdb applying MiXCR to the multiplex PCR reads. The sample records around 15,000 distinct CDR3 sequences, around half being singletons. Source: PBMCs, taken before or after stereotactic body radiation therapy (not recorded which). These receptors came from a donor at least 50 years old with non-small cell lung cancer. CDR3s include the opening cysteine and the closing phenylalanine or tryptophan. Each record gives: D gene, J gene, V gene, clone size, CDR3 DNA, CDR3 protein. D genes are given only for firm matches. Part of the rows lack a size; the others show once, few, many or a class for expanded clones.

. TRBJ1-2 TRBV4-1 . TGCGCCAGCAGCCAAGATCGGGGCGGGGTGCAGGGAGGCTATGGCTACACCTTC CASSQDRGGVQGGYGYTF
. TRBJ2-7 TRBV12-3/TRBV12-4 once TGTGCCAGCAGTTTGGGGGACCTCGAGGACGAGCAGTACTTC CASSLGDLEDEQYF
TRBD1 TRBJ1-6 TRBV19 . TGTGCCACCCAGGGGGCGCGCAATTCACCCCTCCACTTT CATQGARNSPLHF
. TRBJ1-1 TRBV11-3 . TGTGCCAGCACCGAATCAACAGGGAACACTGAAGCTTTCTTT CASTESTGNTEAFF
TRBD1 TRBJ1-6 TRBV30 . TGTGCCTGGAACCGGGACAGGGGGGTATCACCCCTCCACTTT CAWNRDRGVSPLHF
TRBD2 TRBJ2-2 TRBV2 many TGTGCCAGCAGTGAGTCTAGCGGGAGGTCCGGGGAGCTGTTTTTT CASSESSGRSGELFF
TRBD1 TRBJ2-4 TRBV13 many TGTGCCAGCAGCTTAATGGGACAGGGGAACAAAAACATTCAGTACTTC CASSLMGQGNKNIQYF
TRBD1 TRBJ2-1 TRBV6-2/TRBV6-3 . TGTGCCAGCAGTGAGGACAGGGGATTCGGTGAGCAGTTCTTC CASSEDRGFGEQFF
TRBD1 TRBJ2-5 TRBV5-6 many TGTGCCAGCAGCATAACAGGGGGCGCGGACCAAGAGACCCAGTACTTC CASSITGGADQETQYF
. TRBJ2-5 TRBV9 . TGTGCCAGCAGCGTAGCGAACGGGAGAGGGGAGACCCAGTACTTC CASSVANGRGETQYF
TRBD1 TRBJ2-5 TRBV7-6 . TGTGCCAGCAGCCCTGCGCCGGACAGGGGGCGAGAGACCCAGTACTTC CASSPAPDRGRETQYF
. TRBJ1-1 TRBV7-2 . TGTGCCAGCAGCTTACTAGTAGCCACTGAAGCTTTCTTT CASSLLVATEAFF
. TRBJ2-2 TRBV12-3/TRBV12-4 . TGTGCCAGCAGTTTTTACGTGGGGCGGCCTAACACCGGGGAGCTGTTTTTT CASSFYVGRPNTGELFF
. TRBJ1-6 TRBV27 . TGTGCCAGCAGTTTATCGGCGTTATCTAGTTCACCCCTCCACTTT CASSLSALSSSPLHF
. TRBJ1-3 TRBV12-3/TRBV12-4 once TGTGCCAGCAGTTTGGCCCACTCTGGAAACACCATATATTTT CASSLAHSGNTIYF
TRBD1 TRBJ2-2 TRBV27 . TGTGCCAGCAGAGAAGGGACAGGGCCGAACACCGGGGAGCTGTTTTTT CASREGTGPNTGELFF
TRBD1 TRBJ1-2 TRBV28 . TGTGCCAGCAGTTTAGGGCAGGGGGTCTTAGAAGGCTACACCTTC CASSLGQGVLEGYTF
TRBD1 TRBJ1-5 TRBV6-5 medium-sized TGTGCCAGCAGTTCATATGGGACAGGAGGTAGCAATCAGCCCCAGCATTTT CASSSYGTGGSNQPQHF
TRBD1 TRBJ1-1 TRBV28 many TGTGCCAGCAGCTCGAGACAGGGAGAAGCTTTCTTT CASSSRQGEAFF
. TRBJ2-1 TRBV11-3 once TGTTCCATCAGCTTAGGACTAAGCTCCTACAATGAGCAGTTCTTC CSISLGLSSYNEQFF
. TRBJ2-7 TRBV18 . TGTGCCAGCTCACCATTAGGAGGTCTTTACGAGCAGTACTTC CASSPLGGLYEQYF
. TRBJ2-1 TRBV7-6 many TGTGCCAGCAGCCGAAGGGGGGAGGGCGGGCATGAGCAGTTCTTC CASSRRGEGGHEQFF
. TRBJ2-1 TRBV5-1 . TGCGCCAGCAGCATGGGGGATGGCGGACAGATTTACAATGAGCAGTTCTTC CASSMGDGGQIYNEQFF
. TRBJ1-3 TRBV7-2 . TGTGCCAGCAGCACTCATCCAGACGGCACCATATATTTT CASSTHPDGTIYF
TRBD1 TRBJ2-3 TRBV5-4 . TGTGCCAGCAGCGGATTAGACAGGGGAACTAATACGCAGTATTTT CASSGLDRGTNTQYF
. TRBJ2-5 TRBV6-1 many TGTGCCAGCGGCTATGCGGAGACCCAGTACTTC CASGYAETQYF
. TRBJ2-1 TRBV20-1 . TGCAGTGCTAGAGTGGGGGAATGGGAGGGGGATGAGCAGTTCTTC CSARVGEWEGDEQFF
TRBD1 TRBJ1-2 TRBV6-1 . TGTGCCAGTTTACAGGGGAACTATGGCTACACCTTC CASLQGNYGYTF
TRBD2 TRBJ2-2 TRBV5-1 . TGTGCCAGCAGCTTGTTTCCGGGACTAGTTTTATCCGGGGAGCTGTTTTTT CASSLFPGLVLSGELFF
. TRBJ1-6 TRBV20-1 . TGCAGTGCTAGTCCCCTCGGAGACTATAATTCACCCCTCCACTTT CSASPLGDYNSPLHF
. TRBJ2-5 TRBV12-3/TRBV12-4 . TGTGCCAGCATTTCGACTATGTTCGAGACCCAGTACTTC CASISTMFETQYF
TRBD2 TRBJ2-2 TRBV15 . TGTGCCACCAGCCCATGGGAGGGAAGTGCCGGGGAGCTGTTTTTT CATSPWEGSAGELFF
TRBD1 TRBJ1-1 TRBV2 many TGTGCCAGCAGTAATACAGGGGGGGACACTGAAGCCTTCTTT CASSNTGGDTEAFF
. TRBJ2-7 TRBV28 . TGTGCCAGAATTGGTACAGGCTACGAGCAGTACTTC CARIGTGYEQYF
TRBD2 TRBJ2-1 TRBV29-1 . TGCAGCGCCACCGGGACTAGCGGGAGGTACAATGAGCAGTTCTTC CSATGTSGRYNEQFF
. TRBJ1-2 TRBV6-1 medium-sized TGTGCCAGCAGTGACAGGTCTAACTATGGCTACACCTTC CASSDRSNYGYTF
. TRBJ2-1 TRBV5-1 many TGCGCCAGCAGCTCAACCGTTGACATTATGGAGGCCAATGAGCAGTTCTTC CASSSTVDIMEANEQFF
. TRBJ1-2 TRBV28 . TGTGCCAGCAGTCAGGGTGACTATGGCTACACCTTC CASSQGDYGYTF
. TRBJ1-2 TRBV12-3/TRBV12-4 medium-sized TGTGCCAGCAGTCTCGACGGTGGATATGGCTACACCTTC CASSLDGGYGYTF
. TRBJ2-7 TRBV19 many TGTGCCAGTAGTTGGGCCGGGAGCTCCTACGAGCAGTACTTC CASSWAGSSYEQYF
. TRBJ1-1 TRBV6-5 many TGTGCCAGCAGTTACGCCAGGGCGAGGGACACTGAAGCTTTCTTT CASSYARARDTEAFF
. TRBJ2-1 TRBV11-3 many TGTGCCAGCAGCTTAGATCTAGCCCGCTCCTACAATGAGCAGTTCTTC CASSLDLARSYNEQFF
TRBD2 TRBJ2-1 TRBV15 . TGTGCCACCAGCAGAGGGGGAGACGGGGGGGCCTACAATGAGCAGTTCTTC CATSRGGDGGAYNEQFF
TRBD1 TRBJ2-3 TRBV30 . TGTGCCTGGACCATGACAGGGGGCGCGGGAGATACGCAGTATTTT CAWTMTGGAGDTQYF